Detailed here is one T cell receptor (beta chain). Its antigen remains unknown. The primer mix had 60 Vbeta and 13 Jbeta primers. Data came from immunoSEQ multiplex PCR; TCRdb stores just in-frame clones and leaves some out. This sample has 140,000 to 150,000 clones, with 75% to 85% found just once. Germline CDR1 MGHRA, CDR2 YSYEKL. The junction had 8 bases not matched to a gene; V was cut back by 0 bases and J by 7 bases. CDR3 length equals 15 residues. This entry comes from a study of cytomegalovirus exposure and HLA in healthy donors. Findings of the study overall: For most TCR beta V segments, an earlier analysis put the productive rate at about 87% or about 30% of the time. CMV serostatus stood as the only immune exposure information on hand. Cytomegalovirus-associated TCR beta chains were listed, numbering roughly 150. An analysis that was carried out later associated 16,951 TCR beta sequences with HLA alleles at 0.05 false discovery rate.

This chain uses TRBV4-1 with TRBJ1-2, with TRBD1 identical over 7 bases. Sample: PBMCs. The clonotype was recovered from a middle-aged man in good health and CMV-seronegative. CDR3 sequence reads: CASSQDPRTGGGYTF. The CDR3 nucleotides read TGCGCCAGCAGCCAAGATCCAAGGACAGGAGGTGGCTACACCTTC.